This is a list of T cell receptor beta chains from one sample in a study of beta chain features in type 1 diabetes. Libraries were prepared by immunoSEQ multiplex PCR; TCRdb keeps only in-frame clonotypes and omits some of them. The top ten clones hold 0.044% of a sample with 350,000 or so clones, around a fifth of them seen once. The sequencing input was naive CD4+ T cells from blood. These receptor sequences come from a young woman in good health. The CDR3 runs from the conserved cysteine through the conserved F or W. A clone size is listed for some rows: how often the clone was seen (once, few, many), or a class if it is expanded.

j_call: TRBJ2-2
v_call: TRBV18
clone_size: -
cdr3_aa: CASSPPNSPNTGELFF

j_call: TRBJ2-7
v_call: TRBV18
clone_size: few
cdr3_aa: CASSPLETGYYEQYF

j_call: TRBJ2-1
v_call: TRBV2
clone_size: -
cdr3_aa: CASSVISLDEQFF

j_call: TRBJ2-7
v_call: TRBV7-2
clone_size: -
cdr3_aa: CASSSPGLPNEQYF

j_call: TRBJ2-1
v_call: TRBV15
clone_size: -
cdr3_aa: CATSPDGTGRKFF

j_call: TRBJ2-4
v_call: TRBV4-1
clone_size: few
cdr3_aa: CASSRLQLAKNIQYF

j_call: TRBJ1-4
v_call: TRBV5-4
clone_size: -
cdr3_aa: CASSTRQGAGEKLFF

j_call: TRBJ2-5
v_call: TRBV13
clone_size: -
cdr3_aa: CASSLFKSGGQEETQYF

j_call: TRBJ2-7
v_call: TRBV11-3
clone_size: -
cdr3_aa: CASSTGQSPGLAGAAYEQYF

j_call: TRBJ1-1
v_call: TRBV7-8
clone_size: few
cdr3_aa: CASSLRGGTEAFF

j_call: TRBJ2-6
v_call: TRBV29-1
clone_size: -
cdr3_aa: CSVTPTGGSGANVLTF

j_call: TRBJ1-2
v_call: TRBV5-1
clone_size: few
cdr3_aa: CASSMTGTANYGYTF

j_call: TRBJ2-1
v_call: TRBV10-3
clone_size: few
cdr3_aa: CAISEPPDRNNYNEQFF

j_call: TRBJ2-7
v_call: TRBV5-1
clone_size: few
cdr3_aa: CASSNRGSYEQYF

j_call: TRBJ2-5
v_call: TRBV5-4
clone_size: -
cdr3_aa: CASSLRLPSGETQYF

j_call: TRBJ2-7
v_call: TRBV2
clone_size: few
cdr3_aa: CASSEGGGTGYEQYF

j_call: TRBJ2-3
v_call: TRBV5-1
clone_size: few
cdr3_aa: CASSRETSTDTQYF

j_call: TRBJ2-1
v_call: TRBV7-8
clone_size: few
cdr3_aa: CASSTAGSGSEQFF

j_call: TRBJ1-1
v_call: TRBV10-3
clone_size: -
cdr3_aa: CAISELMNTEAFF

j_call: TRBJ2-1
v_call: TRBV30
clone_size: -
cdr3_aa: CAWSRTSGYNEQFF

j_call: TRBJ2-5
v_call: TRBV18
clone_size: -
cdr3_aa: CASSPPTGYGETQYF

j_call: TRBJ2-7
v_call: TRBV20-1
clone_size: -
cdr3_aa: CSARGGHEQYF

j_call: TRBJ2-3
v_call: TRBV11-2
clone_size: -
cdr3_aa: CASSRSVTQYF

j_call: TRBJ2-4
v_call: TRBV5-1
clone_size: -
cdr3_aa: CASSIGGKNIQYF

j_call: TRBJ1-2
v_call: TRBV6-1
clone_size: -
cdr3_aa: CASSWLPARGIGYTF

j_call: TRBJ1-2
v_call: TRBV19
clone_size: once
cdr3_aa: CASSKGVEGYTF

j_call: TRBJ2-1
v_call: TRBV5-6
clone_size: few
cdr3_aa: CASSWGSGLSYNEQFF

j_call: TRBJ1-2
v_call: TRBV6-5
clone_size: few
cdr3_aa: CASSTFRGNGYTF

j_call: TRBJ2-1
v_call: TRBV2
clone_size: -
cdr3_aa: CASRAREKGEQFF

j_call: TRBJ2-3
v_call: TRBV7-7
clone_size: -
cdr3_aa: CASSDSGVTQYF

j_call: TRBJ2-1
v_call: TRBV4-3
clone_size: few
cdr3_aa: CASSQDDRGSSYNEQFF

j_call: TRBJ1-2
v_call: TRBV10-3
clone_size: few
cdr3_aa: CATGQGDYGYTF

j_call: TRBJ2-1
v_call: TRBV30
clone_size: -
cdr3_aa: CAWSQTSAINEQFF

j_call: TRBJ2-5
v_call: TRBV11-3
clone_size: -
cdr3_aa: CASSSRRGQETQYF

j_call: TRBJ1-2
v_call: TRBV7-2
clone_size: few
cdr3_aa: CASSLGSGIPNGYTF

j_call: TRBJ2-3
v_call: TRBV5-4
clone_size: -
cdr3_aa: CASSPTGTDTQYF

j_call: TRBJ2-7
v_call: TRBV7-2
clone_size: -
cdr3_aa: CASSLTGTGNSYEQYF

j_call: TRBJ1-5
v_call: TRBV6-5
clone_size: few
cdr3_aa: CASSYTGRGNQPQHF

j_call: TRBJ2-1
v_call: TRBV6-5
clone_size: few
cdr3_aa: CASTHSLYNEQFF

j_call: TRBJ2-7
v_call: TRBV30
clone_size: -
cdr3_aa: CAWSSDSYEQYF

j_call: TRBJ2-6
v_call: TRBV5-4
clone_size: -
cdr3_aa: CASSSGQGATGANVLTF

j_call: TRBJ2-1
v_call: TRBV5-5
clone_size: -
cdr3_aa: CASSLASGAYNEQFF

j_call: TRBJ1-1
v_call: TRBV2
clone_size: few
cdr3_aa: CASSDVLRATEAFF

j_call: TRBJ2-7
v_call: TRBV6-1
clone_size: -
cdr3_aa: CASRSGRASYEQYF

j_call: TRBJ1-4
v_call: TRBV6-5
clone_size: -
cdr3_aa: CASSYSTGEKLFF